The source of this T cell receptor beta chain is a study of T cells in localized non-small cell lung cancer. The table came from immunoSEQ multiplex PCR; TCRdb's copy has only in-frame clones and leaves some out. The sample lists some 37,000 clones, 85% to 90% occurring once. General study results and limits: Adjacent lung had a median about 55 of the 100 largest tumor clones. Tumor trailed uninvolved adjacent lung in T cell clonality, which peaked there.

Worth noting for this clone: The antigen remains unidentified.

This TCR was sampled from a man aged 18 to 49 with stage I lung adenocarcinoma. The sequencing here drew on peripheral blood, taken before any cancer treatment.

CDR3 loop: CASSLVGQGGRATNEKLFF. The CDR3 nucleotides are TGTGCCAGCAGCTTAGTTGGACAGGGGGGGAGAGCAACTAATGAAAAACTGTTTTTT. The chain combines TRBV7-2 with TRBJ1-4, with 10 bases aligning to TRBD1. The ends lost 1 base at V and 0 bases at J; junction bases unmatched: 8. The CDR3 runs to 19 residues. Looked up from germline, CDR1 is SGHTA and CDR2 is FQGNSA.